This T cell receptor beta chain stems from a study of T cell changes during pregnancy in multiple sclerosis. Generated by immunoSEQ multiplex PCR, the TCRdb table keeps only in-frame clones and is missing some. The table has about 22,000 clones, roughly 90% seen once; the top ten hold less than 9.5%. CDR3 size: 18 residues. Germline CDR1 and CDR2: LNHDA and SQIVND (reference sequence). J gave up 0 bases and V 2 bases, and 7 bases lay outside the gene matches. The specimen comprised CD8+ T cells from peripheral blood mononuclear cells, sampled after pregnancy. The source of this sequence is a female donor with multiple sclerosis, enrolled in a pregnancy study. The V gene is TRBV19, the J gene TRBJ1-1, with 12 positions matching TRBD1. The CDR3 region has the DNA TGTGCCAGTAGTATACGCCGGGACAGGGGGCTCATGAACACTGAAGCTTTCTTT. Amino acid sequence: CASSIRRDRGLMNTEAFF.